This T cell receptor beta chain was identified during a study of T cell repertoires in cytomegalovirus infection. Via MiXCR, TCRdb re-called the reads, giving one row per CDR3 protein. Among approximately 470,000 distinct CDR3 sequences, under 55% were seen once, and the ten largest hold about two fifths. Germline V gene sequence: CDR1 SGHAT, CDR2 FQNNGV. Trimming took 4 bases from V and 4 from J, leaving 9 bases between them. The CDR3 contains 13 residues. This clonotype was counted between two and nine times. The antigen remains unidentified. Study results and caveats: People with CMV and the relevant HLA were identified by cumulative public TCR beta family frequency.

The gene calls are TRBV11-2 and TRBJ2-3; D is unclear. This specimen was cultured PBMCs, taken from culture after CMV antigen stimulation. This TCR was sampled from a human donor in good health (CMV status not recorded). Some clones in this sample may be carry-over from other donors' samples. The CDR3 nucleotides read TGTGCCAGCAGCTCCTTCGGTCCAGATACGCAGTATTTT. Translation gives CASSSFGPDTQYF.